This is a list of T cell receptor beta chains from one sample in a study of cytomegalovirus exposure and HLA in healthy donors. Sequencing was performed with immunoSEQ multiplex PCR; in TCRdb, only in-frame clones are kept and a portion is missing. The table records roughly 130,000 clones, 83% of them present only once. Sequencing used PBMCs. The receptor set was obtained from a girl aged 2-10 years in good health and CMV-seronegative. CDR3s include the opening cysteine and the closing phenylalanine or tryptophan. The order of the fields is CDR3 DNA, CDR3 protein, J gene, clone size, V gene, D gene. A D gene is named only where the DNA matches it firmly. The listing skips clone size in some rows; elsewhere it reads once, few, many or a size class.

cdr3_nt: TGTGCCAGCAGCTTCACAGGTCTAGATGAGCAGTTCTTC
cdr3_aa: CASSFTGLDEQFF
j_call: TRBJ2-1
clone_size: NA
v_call: TRBV14
d_call: NA

cdr3_nt: TGTGCCACCCGACCGCGGGGGGCGCATGGCTACACCTTC
cdr3_aa: CATRPRGAHGYTF
j_call: TRBJ1-2
clone_size: NA
v_call: TRBV28
d_call: NA

cdr3_nt: TGTGCCAGCAGTGGCCTAGCGGGGGGGCTTGATACGCAGTATTTT
cdr3_aa: CASSGLAGGLDTQYF
j_call: TRBJ2-3
clone_size: NA
v_call: TRBV2
d_call: TRBD2

cdr3_nt: TGTGCCAGCAGTAGGACAGTTAACCAAGAGACCCAGTACTTC
cdr3_aa: CASSRTVNQETQYF
j_call: TRBJ2-5
clone_size: NA
v_call: TRBV6-5
d_call: NA

cdr3_nt: TGTGCCAGCAGCGTAGGGGGGGGCCGTGAAGCTTTCTTT
cdr3_aa: CASSVGGGREAFF
j_call: TRBJ1-1
clone_size: NA
v_call: TRBV9
d_call: NA

cdr3_nt: TGTGCCAGTAGTAAGACAGGGTACGAGCAGTACTTC
cdr3_aa: CASSKTGYEQYF
j_call: TRBJ2-7
clone_size: NA
v_call: TRBV19
d_call: TRBD1

cdr3_nt: TGTGCCAGCGCCTCCAGATACTACGAGCAGTACTTC
cdr3_aa: CASASRYYEQYF
j_call: TRBJ2-7
clone_size: few
v_call: TRBV6-1
d_call: NA

cdr3_nt: TGTGCCAGCAGTGACCTAGGGGACCAAGAGACCCAGTACTTC
cdr3_aa: CASSDLGDQETQYF
j_call: TRBJ2-5
clone_size: NA
v_call: TRBV2
d_call: NA

cdr3_nt: TGTGCCAGCAGCTACGACAGGGGACGTGGCTACACCTTC
cdr3_aa: CASSYDRGRGYTF
j_call: TRBJ1-2
clone_size: NA
v_call: TRBV6-5
d_call: TRBD1

cdr3_nt: TGTGCCAGTAGTATCCCGACAGGGGCAACTGAAGCTTTCTTT
cdr3_aa: CASSIPTGATEAFF
j_call: TRBJ1-1
clone_size: NA
v_call: TRBV19
d_call: TRBD1

cdr3_nt: TGTGCCAGCAGCTTAGTTGGACTAGCGGGCGTTGAGCAGTTCTTC
cdr3_aa: CASSLVGLAGVEQFF
j_call: TRBJ2-1
clone_size: NA
v_call: TRBV13
d_call: TRBD2

cdr3_nt: TGTGCCAGCAGCTACGCACGGGGGATCGTATATGAAAAACTGTTTTTT
cdr3_aa: CASSYARGIVYEKLFF
j_call: TRBJ1-4
clone_size: once
v_call: TRBV5-6
d_call: NA

cdr3_nt: TGTGCCAGCAGACCAACCGGGACAGGGGGGTACGAGCAGTACTTC
cdr3_aa: CASRPTGTGGYEQYF
j_call: TRBJ2-7
clone_size: NA
v_call: TRBV27
d_call: TRBD1

cdr3_nt: TGTGCCAGCAGCTCTAGCGGGAGGGCGAACACCGGGGAGCTGTTTTTT
cdr3_aa: CASSSSGRANTGELFF
j_call: TRBJ2-2
clone_size: NA
v_call: TRBV7-6
d_call: TRBD2

cdr3_nt: TGTGCCAGCAGCTCCCAGGGCGCAGGGGAAGGCAAAAACATTCAGTACTTC
cdr3_aa: CASSSQGAGEGKNIQYF
j_call: TRBJ2-4
clone_size: NA
v_call: TRBV9
d_call: NA

cdr3_nt: TGTGCCAGCAGTTTAATGGGGACAGACCCCTACGAGCAGTACTTC
cdr3_aa: CASSLMGTDPYEQYF
j_call: TRBJ2-7
clone_size: few
v_call: TRBV27
d_call: TRBD1

cdr3_nt: TGTGCCAGCAGTTTTATGTCTAGCGTCCCTATGAATGAGCAGTTCTTC
cdr3_aa: CASSFMSSVPMNEQFF
j_call: TRBJ2-1
clone_size: NA
v_call: TRBV28
d_call: NA

cdr3_nt: TGTGCCAGCAGCTTTTATTCCTTCGAGCAGTTCTTC
cdr3_aa: CASSFYSFEQFF
j_call: TRBJ2-1
clone_size: NA
v_call: TRBV7-9
d_call: NA

cdr3_nt: TGTGCCAGCAGTCCCAGGACTGCTAGCTCCTACGAGCAGTACTTC
cdr3_aa: CASSPRTASSYEQYF
j_call: TRBJ2-7
clone_size: NA
v_call: TRBV6-1
d_call: NA

cdr3_nt: TGTGCCAGCAGCGTACGGGACACCTCTGGAAACACCATATATTTT
cdr3_aa: CASSVRDTSGNTIYF
j_call: TRBJ1-3
clone_size: NA
v_call: TRBV7-2
d_call: NA